These T cell receptor beta chains were read from a single sample in a study of T cell repertoires in ileal Crohn's disease. Clones were read by immunoSEQ multiplex PCR, and TCRdb kept only the in-frame ones, dropping some. The profile shows 13,000 or so clones, approximately 78% of them singletons. Sample: ileal tissue. The receptors shown here come from an adult with Crohn's disease. Each CDR3 is given with its conserved first and last residue. Fields, in order: clone size, D gene, V gene, J gene, CDR3 DNA, CDR3 protein. The D gene is left open where the match is weak. Some rows mark clone size as missing; the rest say once, few, many or name a class of expanded clone.

clone size: NA
D gene: NA
V gene: TRBV30
J gene: TRBJ1-2
CDR3 DNA: TGTGCCCGGGCCCTGCGGGGGAGGCTCTATGGCTACACCTTC
CDR3 protein: CARALRGRLYGYTF

clone size: NA
D gene: NA
V gene: TRBV2
J gene: TRBJ1-5
CDR3 DNA: TGTGCCAGCAGTGAAGTTCATAGCAATCAGCCCCAGCATTTT
CDR3 protein: CASSEVHSNQPQHF

clone size: NA
D gene: NA
V gene: TRBV10-3
J gene: TRBJ1-4
CDR3 DNA: TGTGCCATATCCGCAGGGCCCGCAACTAATGAAAAACTGTTTTTT
CDR3 protein: CAISAGPATNEKLFF

clone size: NA
D gene: NA
V gene: TRBV5-8
J gene: TRBJ1-1
CDR3 DNA: TGTGCCAGCAGCGAGACAGGTAACACTGAAGCTTTCTTT
CDR3 protein: CASSETGNTEAFF

clone size: NA
D gene: TRBD2
V gene: TRBV27
J gene: TRBJ2-7
CDR3 DNA: TGTGCCAGCAGTTTATCGCGGCTAGCGGGGGGATCATACGAGCAGTACTTC
CDR3 protein: CASSLSRLAGGSYEQYF

clone size: NA
D gene: NA
V gene: TRBV11-3
J gene: TRBJ2-5
CDR3 DNA: TGTGCCAGCAGCTTAGAAGGGCAGGGGACCCAGTACTTC
CDR3 protein: CASSLEGQGTQYF

clone size: NA
D gene: NA
V gene: TRBV7-2
J gene: TRBJ2-7
CDR3 DNA: TGTGCCAGCAGCTTAAGCGCGACTCACTCCTACGAGCAGTACTTC
CDR3 protein: CASSLSATHSYEQYF

clone size: once
D gene: NA
V gene: TRBV6-5
J gene: TRBJ1-4
CDR3 DNA: TGTGCCAGCAGTTCCAGGCCTAATGAAAAACTGTTTTTT
CDR3 protein: CASSSRPNEKLFF

clone size: NA
D gene: TRBD1
V gene: TRBV28
J gene: TRBJ1-6
CDR3 DNA: TGTGCCAGCAGTTTAGCAGGGGGCTCCTATAATTCACCCCTCCACTTT
CDR3 protein: CASSLAGGSYNSPLHF

clone size: NA
D gene: TRBD1
V gene: TRBV4-1
J gene: TRBJ2-7
CDR3 DNA: TGCGCCAGCAGCCTGATACCGGGACAGGCCCCCTACGAGCAGTACTTC
CDR3 protein: CASSLIPGQAPYEQYF

clone size: NA
D gene: TRBD1
V gene: TRBV2
J gene: TRBJ1-2
CDR3 DNA: TGTGCCAGCAGCCGGGACAGGGGTGACTATGGCTACACCTTC
CDR3 protein: CASSRDRGDYGYTF

clone size: NA
D gene: NA
V gene: TRBV5-1
J gene: TRBJ2-2
CDR3 DNA: TGCGCCAGCAGCTTCTCAGTCACCGGGGAGCTGTTTTTT
CDR3 protein: CASSFSVTGELFF

clone size: few
D gene: TRBD1
V gene: TRBV6-1
J gene: TRBJ1-5
CDR3 DNA: TGTGCCAGCGGACCAGGGGGGCGTCAGCCCCAGCATTTT
CDR3 protein: CASGPGGRQPQHF

clone size: NA
D gene: NA
V gene: TRBV4-1
J gene: TRBJ2-5
CDR3 DNA: TGCGCCAGCAGCCAGAGGAGGAGGGCGCGAGAGACCCAGTACTTC
CDR3 protein: CASSQRRRARETQYF

clone size: NA
D gene: TRBD1
V gene: TRBV6-6
J gene: TRBJ2-7
CDR3 DNA: TGTGCCACGGTACAGGGGGACGAGCAGTACTTC
CDR3 protein: CATVQGDEQYF

clone size: NA
D gene: TRBD1
V gene: TRBV28
J gene: TRBJ2-7
CDR3 DNA: TGTGCCAGCAGTGGCAGGGGGCCCAAGCAGTACTTC
CDR3 protein: CASSGRGPKQYF

clone size: NA
D gene: NA
V gene: TRBV28
J gene: TRBJ1-2
CDR3 DNA: TGTGCCAGCAGTTTAGGTCGGGAGATGTACTATGGCTACACCTTC
CDR3 protein: CASSLGREMYYGYTF

clone size: NA
D gene: NA
V gene: TRBV7-3
J gene: TRBJ2-3
CDR3 DNA: TGTGCCAGCAGCTTAAGGGCGAGTACAGATACGCAGTATTTT
CDR3 protein: CASSLRASTDTQYF

clone size: NA
D gene: TRBD1
V gene: TRBV19
J gene: TRBJ2-5
CDR3 DNA: TGTGCCAGTAGTATAGCGGGACAGGGAGAAGAGACCCAGTACTTC
CDR3 protein: CASSIAGQGEETQYF

clone size: NA
D gene: TRBD1
V gene: TRBV5-5
J gene: TRBJ2-2
CDR3 DNA: TGTGCCAGCAGCTCCCGGACAGGGTGGAATTTGGGAACCGGGGAGCTGTTTTTT
CDR3 protein: CASSSRTGWNLGTGELFF

clone size: NA
D gene: TRBD1
V gene: TRBV2
J gene: TRBJ1-2
CDR3 DNA: TGTGCCAGCACCCTACAGGGGCTTTTGGGTGGCTACACCTTC
CDR3 protein: CASTLQGLLGGYTF

clone size: NA
D gene: NA
V gene: TRBV5-4
J gene: TRBJ1-3
CDR3 DNA: TGTGCCAGCAGCCCAGGCCCCAGCTCTGGAAACACCATATATTTT
CDR3 protein: CASSPGPSSGNTIYF

clone size: NA
D gene: TRBD1
V gene: TRBV5-6
J gene: TRBJ1-1
CDR3 DNA: TGTGCCAGCAGCCGCAAGGACAGGGGGAACACTGAAGCTTTCTTT
CDR3 protein: CASSRKDRGNTEAFF

clone size: NA
D gene: TRBD2
V gene: TRBV29-1
J gene: TRBJ2-3
CDR3 DNA: TGCAGCGGTAGCGGGAGCGGCACAGATACGCAGTATTTT
CDR3 protein: CSGSGSGTDTQYF

clone size: NA
D gene: NA
V gene: TRBV7-9
J gene: TRBJ2-5
CDR3 DNA: TGTGCCAGCAGCTCGCCCCGCGCGGACTCGGAGACCCAGTACTTC
CDR3 protein: CASSSPRADSETQYF

clone size: NA
D gene: NA
V gene: TRBV18
J gene: TRBJ2-5
CDR3 DNA: TGTGCCAGCTCACCACCTATACGGGGACAAGAGACCCAGTACTTC
CDR3 protein: CASSPPIRGQETQYF

clone size: NA
D gene: NA
V gene: TRBV5-1
J gene: TRBJ2-1
CDR3 DNA: TGCGCCAGCGCCGCGGGGGCTGGCAATGAGCAGTTCTTC
CDR3 protein: CASAAGAGNEQFF

clone size: NA
D gene: NA
V gene: TRBV2
J gene: TRBJ2-2
CDR3 DNA: TGTGCCAGCAGTAACTTACAGGGACACTTTCCGGGGGAGCTGTTTTTT
CDR3 protein: CASSNLQGHFPGELFF

clone size: NA
D gene: TRBD1
V gene: TRBV4-2
J gene: TRBJ2-5
CDR3 DNA: TGTGCCAGCAGCCCTCGGACAGGGGGCAACCTACAAGAGACCCAGTACTTC
CDR3 protein: CASSPRTGGNLQETQYF

clone size: NA
D gene: NA
V gene: TRBV4-1
J gene: TRBJ1-1
CDR3 DNA: TGCGCCAGCAGCCAAGACGGGGGGAGGTACACTGAAGCTTTCTTT
CDR3 protein: CASSQDGGRYTEAFF

clone size: NA
D gene: NA
V gene: TRBV2
J gene: TRBJ1-1
CDR3 DNA: TGTGCCAGCGGTAAACAGGGGAACACTGAAGCTTTCTTT
CDR3 protein: CASGKQGNTEAFF

clone size: NA
D gene: NA
V gene: TRBV19
J gene: TRBJ1-2
CDR3 DNA: TGTGCCAGTAGCCCTGAGGTGAACTATGGCTACACCTTC
CDR3 protein: CASSPEVNYGYTF

clone size: NA
D gene: TRBD1
V gene: TRBV29-1
J gene: TRBJ2-3
CDR3 DNA: TGCAGCGTTCGACAGGGACGCACAGATACGCAGTATTTT
CDR3 protein: CSVRQGRTDTQYF

clone size: once
D gene: TRBD1
V gene: TRBV5-1
J gene: TRBJ2-5
CDR3 DNA: TGCGCCAGCAGCTTGAGGGACAGGGGGCGCCAGCAAGAGACCCAGTACTTC
CDR3 protein: CASSLRDRGRQQETQYF

clone size: NA
D gene: NA
V gene: TRBV5-1
J gene: TRBJ2-7
CDR3 DNA: TGCGCCAGCAGCCATTTGCCTACACGGGACTTTTCCTACGAGCAGTACTTC
CDR3 protein: CASSHLPTRDFSYEQYF

clone size: NA
D gene: TRBD2
V gene: TRBV2
J gene: TRBJ2-4
CDR3 DNA: TGTGCCAGCAGTGACAAGCGGGAGAAAAACATTCAGTACTTC
CDR3 protein: CASSDKREKNIQYF

clone size: NA
D gene: NA
V gene: TRBV18
J gene: TRBJ2-7
CDR3 DNA: TGTGCCAGCTCACCGCTAGGGGGCTACGAGCAGTACTTC
CDR3 protein: CASSPLGGYEQYF

clone size: NA
D gene: TRBD1
V gene: TRBV6-5
J gene: TRBJ1-3
CDR3 DNA: TGTGCCAGCAGTCCCGGGACAGGGGAGAACACCATATATTTT
CDR3 protein: CASSPGTGENTIYF

clone size: once
D gene: NA
V gene: TRBV5-4
J gene: TRBJ1-2
CDR3 DNA: TGTGCCAGCAGCTCCCGCGGAGGTAGCTCAAACTATGGCTACACCTTC
CDR3 protein: CASSSRGGSSNYGYTF

clone size: NA
D gene: TRBD1
V gene: TRBV7-7
J gene: TRBJ2-1
CDR3 DNA: TGTGCTAGCAGCCCAGGGACAGGGGGGAACAATGAGCAGTTCTTC
CDR3 protein: CASSPGTGGNNEQFF

clone size: few
D gene: NA
V gene: TRBV13
J gene: TRBJ1-4
CDR3 DNA: TGTGCCAGCAGCCCCCGCGGGTATAATGAAAAACTGTTTTTT
CDR3 protein: CASSPRGYNEKLFF

clone size: NA
D gene: TRBD2
V gene: TRBV5-5
J gene: TRBJ2-7
CDR3 DNA: TGTGCCAGCAGCCGAGGGCCTAGCGGGAGCTACGAGCAGTACTTC
CDR3 protein: CASSRGPSGSYEQYF

clone size: NA
D gene: NA
V gene: TRBV4-2
J gene: TRBJ2-1
CDR3 DNA: TGTGCCAGCAGCCAACCGGGACTGTCGGATAATGAGCAGTTCTTC
CDR3 protein: CASSQPGLSDNEQFF

clone size: few
D gene: NA
V gene: TRBV7-2
J gene: TRBJ2-1
CDR3 DNA: TGTGCCAGCAGCTTAAATAGAAATGAGCAGTTCTTC
CDR3 protein: CASSLNRNEQFF

clone size: NA
D gene: NA
V gene: TRBV18
J gene: TRBJ1-1
CDR3 DNA: TGTGCCAGCTCACCATACCAGGGAAACACTGAAGCTTTCTTT
CDR3 protein: CASSPYQGNTEAFF

clone size: NA
D gene: NA
V gene: TRBV30
J gene: TRBJ2-3
CDR3 DNA: TGTGCCTGGAGTTTCCCCCTAGCAGAGGCAGATACGCAGTATTTT
CDR3 protein: CAWSFPLAEADTQYF